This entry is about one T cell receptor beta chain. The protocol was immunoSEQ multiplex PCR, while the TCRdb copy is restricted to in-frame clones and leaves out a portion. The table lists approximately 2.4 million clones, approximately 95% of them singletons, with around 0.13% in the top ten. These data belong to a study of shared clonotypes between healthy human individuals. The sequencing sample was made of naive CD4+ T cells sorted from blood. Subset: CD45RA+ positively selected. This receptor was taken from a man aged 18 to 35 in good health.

The CDR3 DNA reads as TGTGCCAGCAGCTTCTTGGTAAGGGCAGTTCGATTCGGAGAGACCCAGTACTTC. It specifies CASSFLVRAVRFGETQYF. The chain joins TRBV7-9 to TRBJ2-5; D unclear. The germline V gene has CDR1 SEHNR and CDR2 FQNEAQ (reference sequence). The CDR3 length is 18 residues. V dropped 3 bases and J dropped 4 bases, with 24 bases sitting between them.